Listed here are 18 T cell receptor beta chains from one sample, sequenced in a study of shared clonotypes between healthy human individuals. Clones were sequenced by immunoSEQ multiplex PCR, and TCRdb holds only the in-frame ones, with some missing. The data hold around 700,000 clones, with around 78% observed a single time. Source material: memory CD4+ T cells sorted from blood. As to subset: CD45RA-negative fraction. All receptors come from a woman in her twenties or thirties in good health.

This chain joins TRBV10-3 and TRBJ1-6, with 9 positions matching TRBD1. The CDR3 spans 14 residues. Germline V gene data show CDR1 as ENHRY and CDR2 as SYGVKD. Trimming took 4 bases from V and 7 from J; bases not matched to a gene: 2. CDR3 sequence: CAISAGQGNSPLHF. The CDR3 DNA sequence: TGTGCCATCAGTGCCGGACAGGGGAATTCACCCCTCCACTTT.

The chain employs TRBV5-4 and TRBJ1-1; tentative D call: TRBD1 (5 bases). Germline CDR1 is SGHNT and CDR2 is YYREEE (reference sequence). The CDR3 has 13 amino acids. Trimming cost V 6 bases and J 8 bases, with 17 bases left between them. The CDR3 DNA reads TGTGCCAGCACCCTTGGGACGGCACGGGAAGCTTTCTTT. Amino acids: CASTLGTAREAFF.

This chain connects TRBV7-8 to TRBJ2-7; 7 nucleotides align to TRBD2. Germline V gene sequence: CDR1 SGHVS, CDR2 FQNEAQ. V lost 3 bases and J lost 2; bases outside the gene matches: 10. This CDR3 region has 16 residues. CDR3 sequence reads: CASSLGTSGRAYEQYF. In nucleotides, the CDR3 is TGTGCCAGCAGCTTGGGGACGTCGGGGAGGGCCTACGAGCAGTACTTC.

CDR3 nucleotides: TGCGCCAGCAGCCCGGATCAATCCACTGAAGCTTTCTTT. It codes for CASSPDQSTEAFF. The chain joins TRBV5-1 to TRBJ1-1; D is unclear. Germline assignment: CDR1 SGHRS and CDR2 YFSETQ. Trimming cost V 4 bases and J 4 bases, with 11 bases left between them. The CDR3 has 13 residues.

The chain joins TRBV7-9 to TRBJ2-5; D is uncertain. In germline, CDR1 is SEHNR, CDR2 FQNEAQ (reference sequence). The CDR3 covers 14 residues. The V end was cut by 2 bases, the J end by 2 bases, with 9 bases between. Here the CDR3 reads CASSLQGIQETQYF. In nucleotides, the CDR3 is TGTGCCAGCAGCTTACAAGGGATTCAAGAGACCCAGTACTTC.

This rearrangement joins TRBV28 to TRBJ1-5; possible D gene TRBD1, 5 bases. CDR1 is MDHEN, CDR2 SYDVKM, per germline. V lost 5 bases to trimming and J lost 3 bases, with 11 bases between them. The CDR3 is 14 residues long. The CDR3 here is CASSPRQLNQPQHF. For the CDR3, the DNA is TGTGCCAGCAGTCCCCGACAGCTCAATCAGCCCCAGCATTTT.

The chain combines TRBV5-1 with TRBJ2-7, with D perhaps assigned TRBD1 or TRBD2 (5 bases each). The CDR3 spans 15 residues. V lost 0 bases to trimming and J lost 6 bases, with 16 bases between them. Per germline, CDR1 SGHRS and CDR2 YFSETQ. CDR3 protein: CASSLGEGWGSEQYF. CDR3 sequence (DNA): TGCGCCAGCAGCTTGGGAGAGGGGTGGGGGTCCGAGCAGTACTTC.

The chain carries TRBV7-2 and TRBJ1-2; D unresolved. CDR1 and CDR2 from the germline V gene are SGHTA and FQGNSA. With 2 bases removed from V and 2 bases from J, the gap between germline ends came to 9 bases. This CDR3 comprises 14 residues. The CDR3 sequence is CASSLSRENYGYTF. CDR3 DNA: TGTGCCAGCAGCTTATCTCGCGAGAACTATGGCTACACCTTC.

The rearrangement joins TRBV5-1 to TRBJ2-5; D is possibly TRBD2 (5 bases). V shed 0 bases and J shed 5 bases, with 20 bases lying between them. The germline V gene has CDR1 SGHRS and CDR2 YFSETQ. The CDR3 extends over 17 amino acids. The CDR3 bases are TGCGCCAGCAGCTTGGCCAGGTCGGCGGGTCCCGAGGAGACCCAGTACTTC. Translated: CASSLARSAGPEETQYF.

The chain has TRBV14 and TRBJ2-5, with D unclear. Germline V gives CDR1 SGHDN, CDR2 FVKESK. This CDR3 has 12 residues. V gave up 4 bases and J gave up 7 bases, with 10 bases separating them. The CDR3 DNA is TGTGCCAGCAGCCCGACGCGAGGGACCCAGTACTTC. Amino acids: CASSPTRGTQYF.

This clone has more than one count but fewer than ten. V and J are TRBV5-1 and TRBJ2-7; D might be TRBD1 (6 bases). Looked up from germline, CDR1 is SGHRS and CDR2 is YFSETQ. The V and J ends lost 3 bases and 1 base respectively, with 14 bases between them. The CDR3 has 15 amino acids. The CDR3: CASSYSGTNSYEQYF. DNA for the CDR3: TGCGCCAGCAGCTACTCCGGGACAAATTCCTACGAGCAGTACTTC.

This sequence joins TRBV30 and TRBJ2-7, with D unresolved. Germline-derived CDR1 and CDR2 are GTSNPN and SVGIG (reference sequence). The CDR3 sequence is 11 residues long. The V end was cut by 0 bases, the J end by 7 bases, with 7 bases between. CDR3 residues: CAWSVAVEQYF. DNA of the CDR3: TGTGCCTGGAGTGTAGCCGTAGAGCAGTACTTC.

The CDR3 coding sequence is TGCGCCAGCAGCCAAGAGTGGGACAGAGACGGCGAAAAACTGTTTTTT. It codes for CASSQEWDRDGEKLFF. The chain uses TRBV4-1 and TRBJ1-4, with 7 nucleotides matching TRBD1. CDR3 length: 16 residues. The junction had 9 bases not matched to a gene; V was cut back by 0 bases and J by 8 bases. Germline CDR1 MGHRA, CDR2 YSYEKL.

Only a few counts were recorded for this clone. This CDR3 is CASSSTRQGTDTQYF. The CDR3 DNA reads TGTGCCAGCAGCTCCACCAGGCAGGGGACAGATACGCAGTATTTT. The chain joins TRBV11-2 to TRBJ2-3; weak D call: TRBD1 (6 bases). V was pared by 4 bases and J by 3 bases, with 14 bases between. The CDR3 runs to 15 residues. CDR1 is SGHAT, CDR2 FQNNGV, per germline. The whole variable domain, remainder taken from reference TRBV11-2 and TRBJ2-3, is EAGVAQSPRYKIIEKRQSVAFWCNPISGHATLYWYQQILGQGPKLLIQFQNNGVVDDSQLPKDRFSAERLKGVDSTLKIQPAKLEDSAVYLCASSSTRQGTDTQYFGPGTRLTVL.

In its sample, this clone was seen once. A much larger clone sits a single nucleotide away, making a read error possible. This chain joins TRBV28 and TRBJ2-1; 12 bases match TRBD2. The junction had 3 bases not matched to a gene; V was cut back by 6 bases and J by 0 bases. The CDR3 loop spans 16 amino acids. CDR1 MDHEN and CDR2 SYDVKM come from the germline V gene. The CDR3 here is CASSSTSGSSYNEQFF. CDR3 bases: TGTGCCAGCAGCTCGACTAGCGGGAGCTCCTACAATGAGCAGTTCTTC.

This sequence joins TRBV5-1 and TRBJ2-2, with TRBD1 identical over 7 bases. Germline V gene lookup returns CDR1 SGHRS and CDR2 YFSETQ. V lost 4 bases and J lost 1; bases outside the gene matches: 7. The CDR3 covers 16 residues. The DNA for the CDR3 is TGCGCCAGCAGCCCAGACAGGGCTAAGAACACCGGGGAGCTGTTTTTT. Translated, it gives CASSPDRAKNTGELFF.

This chain connects TRBV5-1 to TRBJ2-7, with 7 nucleotides matching TRBD1. CDR3 length: 15 residues. The germline CDR1 and CDR2 sequences are SGHRS and YFSETQ. Trimming removed 4 bases from V and 2 bases from J; junction bases left unmatched: 9. CDR3 sequence: CASSDRTGQPYEQYF. The CDR3 coding sequence is TGCGCCAGCAGCGATAGGACAGGCCAACCCTACGAGCAGTACTTC.

The J gene is TRBJ1-6, the V gene TRBV10-3; 11 nucleotides line up with TRBD1. There are 15 residues in the CDR3. V gave up 4 bases and J gave up 5 bases; unmatched junction bases: 1. Per germline, CDR1 ENHRY and CDR2 SYGVKD. CDR3 sequence: CAISGTGGNNSPLHF. The CDR3 bases are TGTGCCATCAGTGGGACAGGGGGCAATAATTCACCCCTCCACTTT.